The clone carrying this T cell receptor (beta chain) appeared a single time. What it recognizes is unknown. It was CD45RO-negative cells, positively selected for CCR7, that made up naive CD8 cells, with terminally differentiated effector memory CD45RA+ cells excluded. These data are taken from a study of shared clonotypes between healthy human individuals. Data came from immunoSEQ multiplex PCR; TCRdb stores just in-frame clones and leaves some out. The data contain about 1.9 million clones, just under 95% of them seen just once; the ten biggest clones take up over 1.5%. Broader study findings: Relative to their counterparts shared across all four donors, non-shared clonotypes exhibited diminished generation probabilities. Naive subsets usually exceeded memory subsets in estimated richness.

This CDR3 region has 17 residues. The germline gives CDR1 SGHAT, CDR2 FQNNGV. Between the trimmed V and J ends, which lost 0 bases and 1 base, there was a span of 15 bases. V usage is TRBV11-2 and J usage is TRBJ2-5; D gene uncertain. The material sequenced was naive CD8+ T cells from PBMCs. This clonotype was obtained from a man in his late teens or twenties in good health. Some clones in this sample may be carry-over from other donors' samples. CDR3 in DNA: TGTGCCAGCAGCTTAGATTGGCTGGCGCCACCCCAAGAGACCCAGTACTTC. Translation gives CASSLDWLAPPQETQYF. Together with reference TRBV11-2 and TRBJ2-5, the CDR3 gives the full variable domain: EAGVAQSPRYKIIEKRQSVAFWCNPISGHATLYWYQQILGQGPKLLIQFQNNGVVDDSQLPKDRFSAERLKGVDSTLKIQPAKLEDSAVYLCASSLDWLAPPQETQYFGPGTRLLVL.